The rows below give T cell receptor beta chains drawn from one sample of a study of response to subunit inactivated influenza vaccine. TCRdb independently ran MiXCR on the RT-PCR reads; one entry per CDR3 protein. The sample consists of 450,000 to 500,000 distinct CDR3 sequences, approximately 10% of them appearing once. Sequencing used PBMCs from blood, obtained roughly 46 days after vaccination. The receptor source for this set is a man aged 45-60 years who received an inactivated influenza vaccine. The CDR3 runs from the conserved cysteine through the conserved F or W. D genes are given only for firm matches. Not every row has a clone size; where given, it reads once, few, many or a size class.

TRBD2,.,TRBV5-5,TRBJ2-1,TGTGCCAGCAGCTTGGCCCAACTAGCGGGAGACTACAATGAGCAGTTCTTC,CASSLAQLAGDYNEQFF
TRBD1,.,TRBV19,TRBJ1-2,TGTGCCAGTACTGGACAGGGGTTCTATGGCTACACCTTC,CASTGQGFYGYTF
TRBD1,.,TRBV9,TRBJ2-7,TGTGCCAGCAGCAAGACAGGGGGAGACTACGAGCAGTACTTC,CASSKTGGDYEQYF
.,.,TRBV20-1,TRBJ2-3,TGCAGTGCGGCGAGAGCCAACACAGATACGCAGTATTTT,CSAARANTDTQYF
.,.,TRBV3-1,TRBJ2-7,TGTGCCAGTTCAGGGGAAAACTCGGGACTAATCTACGAGCAGTACTTC,CASSGENSGLIYEQYF
.,few,TRBV20-1,TRBJ2-3,TGCAGTGCACTGATCGGGATAGCAGATACGCAGTATTTT,CSALIGIADTQYF
TRBD2,many,TRBV20-1,TRBJ2-7,TGCAGTGCCAAGACTAGCGGTACCTACGAGCAGTACTTC,CSAKTSGTYEQYF
.,.,TRBV14,TRBJ1-2,TGTGCCAGCAGCAGGGCTGGCTATGGCTACACCTTC,CASSRAGYGYTF
.,many,TRBV29-1,TRBJ2-1,TGCAGCGTTAATTTTCAGGAGAGATACAATGAGCAGTTCTTC,CSVNFQERYNEQFF
.,.,TRBV29-1,TRBJ1-4,TGCAGCGCCTCCCCCGATGCAACTAATGAAAAACTGTTTTTT,CSASPDATNEKLFF
TRBD2,.,TRBV11-2,TRBJ2-2,TGTGCCAGCAGCTTCGGACTAGTAGGGTTGTACACCGGGGAGCTGTTTTTT,CASSFGLVGLYTGELFF
TRBD1,.,TRBV6-5,TRBJ1-6,TGTGCCAGCAGTTATTTGGGACAGGGAGAGTCACCCCTCCACTTT,CASSYLGQGESPLHF
TRBD2,many,TRBV20-1,TRBJ2-4,TGCAGTGCTAGTTGGCTAGCGGGAGAAGCCAAAAACATTCAGTACTTC,CSASWLAGEAKNIQYF
.,.,TRBV5-1,TRBJ2-5,TGCGCCAGCAGCTTGGGGGAATGGGAACCAAGGGAGACCCAGTACTTC,CASSLGEWEPRETQYF
.,.,TRBV5-6,TRBJ1-1,TGTGCCAGCAGCTTGGTGAGCGTCACTGAAGCTTTCTTT,CASSLVSVTEAFF
.,many,TRBV7-6,TRBJ1-5,TGTGCCAGCAGCCTGACAGAACACAATCAGCCCCAGCATTTT,CASSLTEHNQPQHF
.,few,TRBV15,TRBJ2-3,TGTGCCACCAGAAGGGCGGAGGGTTGGACAGATACGCAGTATTTT,CATRRAEGWTDTQYF
TRBD2,many,TRBV24-1,TRBJ2-3,TGTGCCACCAGTGACGTGGGACTAGCGGGAGGAATTACGCAGTATTTT,CATSDVGLAGGITQYF
.,.,TRBV10-3,TRBJ2-7,TGTGCCATCAGTGAGGGACAGCTTTCCTACGAGCAGTACTTC,CAISEGQLSYEQYF
.,.,TRBV18,TRBJ2-7,TGTGCCAGCTCACCAAGGGCGGGCGGGAATGGCGAGCAGTACTTC,CASSPRAGGNGEQYF
.,many,TRBV12-3/TRBV12-4,TRBJ2-2,TGTGCCAGCAGTCCAGGGCCCACGAACACCGGGGAGCTGTTTTTT,CASSPGPTNTGELFF
TRBD2,many,TRBV20-1,TRBJ2-5,TGCAGTGCTAGAGGGGAAAGGACTAGCGGGAGTCGAACCCAGTACTTC,CSARGERTSGSRTQYF
.,many,TRBV12-3/TRBV12-4,TRBJ2-3,TGTGCCAGCAGTGTCGGGAACAGACTAAGCACAGATACGCAGTATTTT,CASSVGNRLSTDTQYF
TRBD1,.,TRBV28,TRBJ2-7,TGTGCCAGCAGGCCCCCACCATTGAACAGGGGGCAGGACACCTACGAGCAGTACTTC,CASRPPPLNRGQDTYEQYF
.,few,TRBV6-2/TRBV6-3,TRBJ1-4,TGTGCCAGCAGTTATTTCCGGAACCCAATCGAAAAACTGTTTTTT,CASSYFRNPIEKLFF
.,few,TRBV7-2,TRBJ2-7,TGTGCCAGCAGCTCAGCAGGGTTTTCCTACGAGCAGTACTTC,CASSSAGFSYEQYF
.,few,TRBV20-1,TRBJ2-1,TGCAGTCTTACTGGAGGGTACGACAATGAGCAGTTCTTC,CSLTGGYDNEQFF
.,.,TRBV4-2,TRBJ2-3,TGTGCCAGCAGCGCACAGGGTCTTTCAAGCACAGATACGCAGTATTTT,CASSAQGLSSTDTQYF
.,.,TRBV5-1,TRBJ2-1,TGCGCCAGCAGCTTGGGTCCGGGGACGACCTACAATGAGCAGTTCTTC,CASSLGPGTTYNEQFF
TRBD2,.,TRBV7-9,TRBJ2-1,TGTGCCAGCAGCTTAGGACTAGCCCCAGCCCTCAATGAGCAGTTCTTC,CASSLGLAPALNEQFF
.,few,TRBV29-1,TRBJ2-4,TGCAGCGTTGAGAGGGATACAGGTCCCGAGGGCATTCAGTACTTC,CSVERDTGPEGIQYF
.,many,TRBV29-1,TRBJ2-2,TGCAGCGTTGAAGAGAAGGGCAGGGGGAACACCGGGGAGCTGTTTTTT,CSVEEKGRGNTGELFF
.,few,TRBV20-1,TRBJ2-7,TGCAGTGCTAGAGTTGGAGGGATGGGTGAGCAGTACTTC,CSARVGGMGEQYF
.,few,TRBV20-1,TRBJ1-6,TGCAGTGCTAGGGATTACAGGAGCTCCCAGGATTCACCCCTCCACTTT,CSARDYRSSQDSPLHF
TRBD1,few,TRBV5-1,TRBJ2-4,TGCGCCAGCAGCTTAAGGGACAGCACCTCAAACATTCAGTACTTC,CASSLRDSTSNIQYF
.,many,TRBV12-3/TRBV12-4,TRBJ1-5,TGTGCCAGCACCCAGAGGGAGAATCAGCCCCAGCATTTT,CASTQRENQPQHF
.,few,TRBV6-5,TRBJ1-2,TGTGCCAGCAGTTACTCGAGGTGGTCCGCTAACTATGGCTACACCTTC,CASSYSRWSANYGYTF
.,many,TRBV29-1,TRBJ2-1,TGCAGCGTTGACGGGGGCTACAATGAGCAGTTCTTC,CSVDGGYNEQFF
TRBD1,.,TRBV20-1,TRBJ1-6,TGCAGTGCAAAATCCCGGACAGGGACATATAATTCACCCCTCCACTTT,CSAKSRTGTYNSPLHF
.,few,TRBV5-1,TRBJ1-4,TGCGCCAGCAGATATACAGGGAGTGCAACTAATGAAAAACTGTTTTTT,CASRYTGSATNEKLFF
.,few,TRBV10-2,TRBJ1-5,TGCGCCAGCAGTGTTACAAGCTTGGAGCCCCAGCATTTT,CASSVTSLEPQHF